This is a list of T cell receptor beta chains from one sample in a study of blood T cell repertoires in COVID-19. The data were produced by immunoSEQ multiplex PCR, yet TCRdb's version contains in-frame clones alone and is incomplete. Of around 280,000 clones in the sample, approximately 83% were seen once. The sample comprised peripheral blood. The source is a woman younger than 45 who had recovered from COVID-19. CDR3s include the opening cysteine and the closing phenylalanine or tryptophan. The D gene is left open where the match is weak. Size values are once, few and many counts, or a class for expanded clones, and some rows have none.

TRBV19	TRBJ1-1	-	once	CASSMGLAGANTEAFF	TGTGCCAGTAGTATGGGGTTGGCGGGAGCGAACACTGAAGCTTTCTTT
TRBV5-1	TRBJ1-1	TRBD1	-	CASSLGGGGGMNTEAFF	TGCGCCAGCAGCTTAGGGGGCGGAGGTGGCATGAACACTGAAGCTTTCTTT
TRBV2	TRBJ2-7	TRBD1	-	CASSEHGQGVEQYF	TGTGCCAGCAGTGAGCACGGACAGGGGGTTGAGCAGTACTTC
TRBV7-9	TRBJ2-7	-	-	CASRDFDYEQYF	TGTGCCAGCCGGGACTTCGACTACGAGCAGTACTTC
TRBV5-1	TRBJ1-1	-	-	CASSDRTVNTEAFF	TGCGCCAGCAGCGACAGGACGGTGAACACTGAAGCTTTCTTT
TRBV2	TRBJ2-2	TRBD1	-	CASSENRGISGELFF	TGTGCCAGCAGTGAAAACAGGGGAATATCCGGGGAGCTGTTTTTT
TRBV5-6	TRBJ1-5	-	-	CASSSWGGKGNQPQHF	TGTGCCAGCAGCTCTTGGGGAGGGAAGGGCAATCAGCCCCAGCATTTT
TRBV6-6	TRBJ1-1	-	-	CASTIGGVTEAFF	TGTGCCAGCACCATAGGGGGGGTCACTGAAGCTTTCTTT
TRBV28	TRBJ1-6	-	-	CASSLESSYNSPLHF	TGTGCCAGCAGTTTGGAGAGCTCCTATAATTCACCCCTCCACTTT
TRBV19	TRBJ1-6	-	-	CASSISVGTYNSPLHF	TGTGCCAGTAGTATCTCAGTGGGCACATATAATTCACCCCTCCACTTT
TRBV6-1	TRBJ1-4	-	-	CASSEDRLGEKLFF	TGTGCCAGCAGCGAAGACAGGTTGGGGGAAAAACTGTTTTTT
TRBV9	TRBJ1-2	TRBD1	-	CASSPGQGNYGYTF	TGTGCCAGCAGCCCCGGACAGGGGAACTATGGCTACACCTTC
TRBV24-1	TRBJ2-3	TRBD2	-	CATSEPPSGSPTDTQYF	TGTGCCACCAGTGAACCTCCTAGCGGGAGCCCCACAGATACGCAGTATTTT
TRBV7-9	TRBJ2-7	TRBD1	-	CASSLVPGTDGPVQYF	TGTGCCAGCAGCTTAGTTCCAGGGACAGACGGACCGGTGCAGTACTTC
TRBV27	TRBJ1-1	-	-	CASSRLPQGSLEAFF	TGTGCCAGCAGTAGGCTTCCTCAGGGCAGCCTCGAAGCTTTCTTT
TRBV29-1	TRBJ2-5	TRBD2	-	CSAADRGRGTSGRGGETQYF	TGCAGCGCCGCCGACAGGGGGCGGGGGACTAGCGGGAGAGGGGGAGAGACCCAGTACTTC
TRBV21-1	TRBJ2-1	-	-	CAIWTSGRAQPFNEQFF	TGTGCCATCTGGACTAGCGGGAGGGCCCAGCCGTTCAATGAGCAGTTCTTC
TRBV5-4	TRBJ2-2	-	-	CASSLTPANTGELFF	TGTGCCAGCAGCTTGACTCCCGCGAACACCGGGGAGCTGTTTTTT
TRBV5-4	TRBJ2-7	TRBD1	-	CASRGTGGGEQYF	TGTGCCAGCAGGGGAACAGGGGGCGGCGAGCAGTACTTC
TRBV27	TRBJ2-1	-	few	CASSLHGTYNEQFF	TGTGCCAGCAGTTTACACGGGACCTACAATGAGCAGTTCTTC
TRBV6-4	TRBJ1-1	-	-	CASSAVDAMNTEAFF	TGTGCCAGCAGTGCGGTCGATGCCATGAACACTGAAGCTTTCTTT
TRBV6-5	TRBJ1-1	-	-	CASSYSTTRGEAFF	TGTGCCAGCAGTTACTCGACAACTAGAGGTGAAGCTTTCTTT
TRBV9	TRBJ2-2	-	-	CASSHGDTNTGELFF	TGTGCCAGCAGCCATGGGGACACCAACACCGGGGAGCTGTTTTTT
TRBV9	TRBJ1-1	-	once	CASSAPGAEAFF	TGTGCCAGCAGCGCCCCGGGGGCTGAAGCTTTCTTT
TRBV11-2	TRBJ2-7	TRBD2	-	CASSLGAGTYEQYF	TGTGCCAGCAGCTTAGGAGCGGGGACCTACGAGCAGTACTTC
TRBV19	TRBJ1-3	TRBD1	-	CASSIHGQAEGNTIYF	TGTGCCAGTAGTATACACGGACAGGCCGAAGGAAACACCATATATTTT
TRBV5-1	TRBJ2-3	TRBD2	-	CASSLGLAGGPGTDTQYF	TGCGCCAGCAGCTTGGGGTTAGCGGGGGGGCCGGGCACAGATACGCAGTATTTT
TRBV19	TRBJ1-4	-	-	CASSITRGEGEKLFF	TGTGCCAGTAGTATCACCAGGGGAGAAGGGGAAAAACTGTTTTTT
TRBV6-4	TRBJ2-2	-	-	CASSDSGESAGELFF	TGTGCCAGCAGTGACTCCGGGGAATCGGCCGGGGAGCTGTTTTTT
TRBV19	TRBJ1-1	-	few	CASKQGKAFF	TGTGCCAGTAAACAGGGTAAAGCTTTCTTT
TRBV2	TRBJ1-1	-	-	CASQGNTEAFF	TGTGCCAGCCAGGGGAACACTGAAGCTTTCTTT
TRBV30	TRBJ2-2	-	-	CAWSAGLSEELFF	TGTGCCTGGAGTGCGGGACTTTCGGAGGAGCTGTTTTTT